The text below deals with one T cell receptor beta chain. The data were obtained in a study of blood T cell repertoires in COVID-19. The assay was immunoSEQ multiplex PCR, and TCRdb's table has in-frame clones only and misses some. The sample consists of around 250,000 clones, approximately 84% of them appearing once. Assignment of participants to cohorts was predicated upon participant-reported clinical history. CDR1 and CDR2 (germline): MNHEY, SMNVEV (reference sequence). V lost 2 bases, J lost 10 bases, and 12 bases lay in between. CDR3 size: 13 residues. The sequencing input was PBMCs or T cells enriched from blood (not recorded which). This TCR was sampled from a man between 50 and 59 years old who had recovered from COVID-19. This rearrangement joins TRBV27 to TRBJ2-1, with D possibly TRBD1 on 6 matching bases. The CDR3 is CASSLATGFEQFF. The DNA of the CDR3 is TGTGCCAGCAGTTTAGCTACAGGGTTCGAGCAGTTCTTC.